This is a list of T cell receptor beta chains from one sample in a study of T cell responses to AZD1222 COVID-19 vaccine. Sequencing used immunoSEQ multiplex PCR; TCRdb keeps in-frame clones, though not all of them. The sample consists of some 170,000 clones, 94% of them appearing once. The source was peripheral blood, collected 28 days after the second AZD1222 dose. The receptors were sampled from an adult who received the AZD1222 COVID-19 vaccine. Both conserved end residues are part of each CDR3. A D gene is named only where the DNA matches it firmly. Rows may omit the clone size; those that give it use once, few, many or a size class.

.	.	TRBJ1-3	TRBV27	CASSPHSGNTIYF	TGTGCCAGCAGCCCCCACTCTGGAAACACCATATATTTT
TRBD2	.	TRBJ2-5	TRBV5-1	CASSRAGGGETQYF	TGCGCCAGCAGCAGAGCGGGAGGAGGAGAGACCCAGTACTTC
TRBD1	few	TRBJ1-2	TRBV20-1	CSASTGECTF	TGCAGTGCTAGCACAGGGGAGTGCACCTTC
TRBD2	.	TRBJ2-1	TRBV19	CASSIVLAGEQFF	TGTGCCAGTAGTATAGTACTAGCGGGTGAGCAGTTCTTC
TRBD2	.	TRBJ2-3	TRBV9	CASSAGLAGATDTQYF	TGTGCCAGCAGCGCCGGACTAGCGGGAGCGACAGATACGCAGTATTTT
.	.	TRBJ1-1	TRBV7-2	CASSRPGVSTEAFF	TGTGCCAGCAGCAGGCCCGGGGTCAGCACTGAAGCTTTCTTT
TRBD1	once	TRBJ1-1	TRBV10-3	CAISGTGTEAFF	TGTGCCATCAGTGGGACAGGGACTGAAGCTTTCTTT
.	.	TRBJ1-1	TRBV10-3	CATRVSELQNTEAFF	TGTGCCACCAGAGTTTCGGAACTCCAGAACACTGAAGCTTTCTTT
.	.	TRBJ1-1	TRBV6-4	CASSEQLNTEAFF	TGTGCCAGCAGTGAACAGTTGAACACTGAAGCTTTCTTT
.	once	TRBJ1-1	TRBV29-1	CSVEKGGSEAFF	TGCAGCGTTGAAAAGGGAGGCTCTGAAGCTTTCTTT
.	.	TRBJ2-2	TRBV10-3	CACARDNTGELFF	TGTGCTTGTGCGAGAGATAACACCGGGGAGCTGTTTTTT
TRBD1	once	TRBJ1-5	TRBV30	CAWAGTGGQPQHF	TGTGCCTGGGCCGGGACAGGGGGTCAGCCCCAGCATTTT
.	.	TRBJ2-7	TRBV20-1	CSAGGQSRQYF	TGCAGTGCTGGAGGACAGTCAAGGCAGTACTTC
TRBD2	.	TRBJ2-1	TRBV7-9	CASSLNSGRAGNEQFF	TGTGCCAGCAGCCTCAATAGCGGGAGGGCCGGCAATGAGCAGTTCTTC
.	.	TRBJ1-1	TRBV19	CASSLGRGNTEAFF	TGTGCCAGTAGTCTGGGACGAGGAAACACTGAAGCTTTCTTT
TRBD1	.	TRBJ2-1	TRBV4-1	CASSQETGGHNEQFF	TGCGCCAGCAGCCAAGAGACAGGGGGGCACAATGAGCAGTTCTTC
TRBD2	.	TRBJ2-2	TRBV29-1	CSVGLREGTGELFF	TGCAGCGTTGGATTGCGGGAGGGCACCGGGGAGCTGTTTTTT
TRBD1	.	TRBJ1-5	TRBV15	CATSSARTGHQPQHF	TGTGCCACCAGCAGTGCGCGGACAGGGCATCAGCCCCAGCATTTT
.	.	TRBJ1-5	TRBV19	CASSRQGNQPQHF	TGTGCCAGTAGTAGGCAGGGCAATCAGCCCCAGCATTTT
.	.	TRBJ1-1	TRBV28	CASSPTRSTGVNTEAFF	TGTGCCAGCAGTCCTACTAGATCGACAGGCGTGAACACTGAAGCTTTCTTT
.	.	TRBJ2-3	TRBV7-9	CASSGIPRTQYF	TGTGCCAGCAGCGGAATCCCCAGGACGCAGTATTTT
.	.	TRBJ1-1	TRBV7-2	CASSRPDTSEAFF	TGTGCCAGCAGCCGCCCGGACACCTCTGAAGCTTTCTTT
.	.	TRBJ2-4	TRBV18	CASSPSNWAEANKNIQYF	TGTGCCAGCTCACCATCCAACTGGGCCGAGGCGAACAAAAACATTCAGTACTTC
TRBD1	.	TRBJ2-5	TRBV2	CASSGGTGKETQYF	TGTGCCAGCAGTGGTGGGACAGGGAAAGAGACCCAGTACTTC
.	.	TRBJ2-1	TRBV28	CASSLWDSSSYNEQFF	TGTGCCAGCAGTTTATGGGACAGTAGCTCCTACAATGAGCAGTTCTTC
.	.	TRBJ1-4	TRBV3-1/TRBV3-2	CASSQRSTNEKLFF	TGTGCCAGCAGCCAAAGGTCAACTAATGAAAAACTGTTTTTT
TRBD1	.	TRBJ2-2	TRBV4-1	CASSQEPGGIIGELFF	TGCGCCAGCAGCCAAGAACCAGGGGGCATTATCGGGGAGCTGTTTTTT
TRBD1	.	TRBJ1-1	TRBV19	CASRVDREATEAFF	TGTGCCAGTAGGGTCGACAGGGAGGCGACTGAAGCTTTCTTT
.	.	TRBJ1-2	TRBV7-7	CASSSSRGSNYGYTF	TGTGCCAGCAGCTCGAGCAGGGGTTCTAACTATGGCTACACCTTC
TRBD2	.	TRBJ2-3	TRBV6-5	CASAGGGTDTQYF	TGTGCCAGCGCGGGGGGGGGCACAGATACGCAGTATTTT
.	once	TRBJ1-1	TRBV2	CASSANGDEAFF	TGTGCCAGCAGTGCAAACGGGGATGAAGCTTTCTTT
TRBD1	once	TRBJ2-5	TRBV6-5	CASSYFPGGRETQYF	TGTGCCAGCAGTTACTTCCCAGGGGGCCGGGAGACCCAGTACTTC
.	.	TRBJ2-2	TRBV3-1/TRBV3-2	CASSQDPGLAGELFF	TGTGCCAGCAGCCAAGATCCCGGCCTCGCCGGGGAGCTGTTTTTT
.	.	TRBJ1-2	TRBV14	CASSRSENYGYTF	TGTGCCAGCAGCCGTTCAGAGAACTATGGCTACACCTTC
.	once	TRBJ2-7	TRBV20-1	CSARDHEQYF	TGCAGTGCTAGAGACCACGAGCAGTACTTC
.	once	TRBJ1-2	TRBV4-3	CASSQAGPNYGYTF	TGCGCCAGCAGCCAAGCGGGACCAAACTATGGCTACACCTTC
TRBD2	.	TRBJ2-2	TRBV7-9	CASRPGGILTGELFF	TGTGCCAGCAGACCCGGGGGGATCCTCACCGGGGAGCTGTTTTTT
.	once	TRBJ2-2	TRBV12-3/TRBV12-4	CASSLGWELFF	TGTGCCAGCAGTCTCGGCTGGGAGCTGTTTTTT
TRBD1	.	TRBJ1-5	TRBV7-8	CASSLEVGGILPQHF	TGTGCCAGCAGCTTAGAGGTAGGGGGCATTTTGCCCCAGCATTTT
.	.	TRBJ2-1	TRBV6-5	CASSYSIHQSHEQFF	TGTGCCAGCAGTTACTCGATACACCAAAGCCATGAGCAGTTCTTC